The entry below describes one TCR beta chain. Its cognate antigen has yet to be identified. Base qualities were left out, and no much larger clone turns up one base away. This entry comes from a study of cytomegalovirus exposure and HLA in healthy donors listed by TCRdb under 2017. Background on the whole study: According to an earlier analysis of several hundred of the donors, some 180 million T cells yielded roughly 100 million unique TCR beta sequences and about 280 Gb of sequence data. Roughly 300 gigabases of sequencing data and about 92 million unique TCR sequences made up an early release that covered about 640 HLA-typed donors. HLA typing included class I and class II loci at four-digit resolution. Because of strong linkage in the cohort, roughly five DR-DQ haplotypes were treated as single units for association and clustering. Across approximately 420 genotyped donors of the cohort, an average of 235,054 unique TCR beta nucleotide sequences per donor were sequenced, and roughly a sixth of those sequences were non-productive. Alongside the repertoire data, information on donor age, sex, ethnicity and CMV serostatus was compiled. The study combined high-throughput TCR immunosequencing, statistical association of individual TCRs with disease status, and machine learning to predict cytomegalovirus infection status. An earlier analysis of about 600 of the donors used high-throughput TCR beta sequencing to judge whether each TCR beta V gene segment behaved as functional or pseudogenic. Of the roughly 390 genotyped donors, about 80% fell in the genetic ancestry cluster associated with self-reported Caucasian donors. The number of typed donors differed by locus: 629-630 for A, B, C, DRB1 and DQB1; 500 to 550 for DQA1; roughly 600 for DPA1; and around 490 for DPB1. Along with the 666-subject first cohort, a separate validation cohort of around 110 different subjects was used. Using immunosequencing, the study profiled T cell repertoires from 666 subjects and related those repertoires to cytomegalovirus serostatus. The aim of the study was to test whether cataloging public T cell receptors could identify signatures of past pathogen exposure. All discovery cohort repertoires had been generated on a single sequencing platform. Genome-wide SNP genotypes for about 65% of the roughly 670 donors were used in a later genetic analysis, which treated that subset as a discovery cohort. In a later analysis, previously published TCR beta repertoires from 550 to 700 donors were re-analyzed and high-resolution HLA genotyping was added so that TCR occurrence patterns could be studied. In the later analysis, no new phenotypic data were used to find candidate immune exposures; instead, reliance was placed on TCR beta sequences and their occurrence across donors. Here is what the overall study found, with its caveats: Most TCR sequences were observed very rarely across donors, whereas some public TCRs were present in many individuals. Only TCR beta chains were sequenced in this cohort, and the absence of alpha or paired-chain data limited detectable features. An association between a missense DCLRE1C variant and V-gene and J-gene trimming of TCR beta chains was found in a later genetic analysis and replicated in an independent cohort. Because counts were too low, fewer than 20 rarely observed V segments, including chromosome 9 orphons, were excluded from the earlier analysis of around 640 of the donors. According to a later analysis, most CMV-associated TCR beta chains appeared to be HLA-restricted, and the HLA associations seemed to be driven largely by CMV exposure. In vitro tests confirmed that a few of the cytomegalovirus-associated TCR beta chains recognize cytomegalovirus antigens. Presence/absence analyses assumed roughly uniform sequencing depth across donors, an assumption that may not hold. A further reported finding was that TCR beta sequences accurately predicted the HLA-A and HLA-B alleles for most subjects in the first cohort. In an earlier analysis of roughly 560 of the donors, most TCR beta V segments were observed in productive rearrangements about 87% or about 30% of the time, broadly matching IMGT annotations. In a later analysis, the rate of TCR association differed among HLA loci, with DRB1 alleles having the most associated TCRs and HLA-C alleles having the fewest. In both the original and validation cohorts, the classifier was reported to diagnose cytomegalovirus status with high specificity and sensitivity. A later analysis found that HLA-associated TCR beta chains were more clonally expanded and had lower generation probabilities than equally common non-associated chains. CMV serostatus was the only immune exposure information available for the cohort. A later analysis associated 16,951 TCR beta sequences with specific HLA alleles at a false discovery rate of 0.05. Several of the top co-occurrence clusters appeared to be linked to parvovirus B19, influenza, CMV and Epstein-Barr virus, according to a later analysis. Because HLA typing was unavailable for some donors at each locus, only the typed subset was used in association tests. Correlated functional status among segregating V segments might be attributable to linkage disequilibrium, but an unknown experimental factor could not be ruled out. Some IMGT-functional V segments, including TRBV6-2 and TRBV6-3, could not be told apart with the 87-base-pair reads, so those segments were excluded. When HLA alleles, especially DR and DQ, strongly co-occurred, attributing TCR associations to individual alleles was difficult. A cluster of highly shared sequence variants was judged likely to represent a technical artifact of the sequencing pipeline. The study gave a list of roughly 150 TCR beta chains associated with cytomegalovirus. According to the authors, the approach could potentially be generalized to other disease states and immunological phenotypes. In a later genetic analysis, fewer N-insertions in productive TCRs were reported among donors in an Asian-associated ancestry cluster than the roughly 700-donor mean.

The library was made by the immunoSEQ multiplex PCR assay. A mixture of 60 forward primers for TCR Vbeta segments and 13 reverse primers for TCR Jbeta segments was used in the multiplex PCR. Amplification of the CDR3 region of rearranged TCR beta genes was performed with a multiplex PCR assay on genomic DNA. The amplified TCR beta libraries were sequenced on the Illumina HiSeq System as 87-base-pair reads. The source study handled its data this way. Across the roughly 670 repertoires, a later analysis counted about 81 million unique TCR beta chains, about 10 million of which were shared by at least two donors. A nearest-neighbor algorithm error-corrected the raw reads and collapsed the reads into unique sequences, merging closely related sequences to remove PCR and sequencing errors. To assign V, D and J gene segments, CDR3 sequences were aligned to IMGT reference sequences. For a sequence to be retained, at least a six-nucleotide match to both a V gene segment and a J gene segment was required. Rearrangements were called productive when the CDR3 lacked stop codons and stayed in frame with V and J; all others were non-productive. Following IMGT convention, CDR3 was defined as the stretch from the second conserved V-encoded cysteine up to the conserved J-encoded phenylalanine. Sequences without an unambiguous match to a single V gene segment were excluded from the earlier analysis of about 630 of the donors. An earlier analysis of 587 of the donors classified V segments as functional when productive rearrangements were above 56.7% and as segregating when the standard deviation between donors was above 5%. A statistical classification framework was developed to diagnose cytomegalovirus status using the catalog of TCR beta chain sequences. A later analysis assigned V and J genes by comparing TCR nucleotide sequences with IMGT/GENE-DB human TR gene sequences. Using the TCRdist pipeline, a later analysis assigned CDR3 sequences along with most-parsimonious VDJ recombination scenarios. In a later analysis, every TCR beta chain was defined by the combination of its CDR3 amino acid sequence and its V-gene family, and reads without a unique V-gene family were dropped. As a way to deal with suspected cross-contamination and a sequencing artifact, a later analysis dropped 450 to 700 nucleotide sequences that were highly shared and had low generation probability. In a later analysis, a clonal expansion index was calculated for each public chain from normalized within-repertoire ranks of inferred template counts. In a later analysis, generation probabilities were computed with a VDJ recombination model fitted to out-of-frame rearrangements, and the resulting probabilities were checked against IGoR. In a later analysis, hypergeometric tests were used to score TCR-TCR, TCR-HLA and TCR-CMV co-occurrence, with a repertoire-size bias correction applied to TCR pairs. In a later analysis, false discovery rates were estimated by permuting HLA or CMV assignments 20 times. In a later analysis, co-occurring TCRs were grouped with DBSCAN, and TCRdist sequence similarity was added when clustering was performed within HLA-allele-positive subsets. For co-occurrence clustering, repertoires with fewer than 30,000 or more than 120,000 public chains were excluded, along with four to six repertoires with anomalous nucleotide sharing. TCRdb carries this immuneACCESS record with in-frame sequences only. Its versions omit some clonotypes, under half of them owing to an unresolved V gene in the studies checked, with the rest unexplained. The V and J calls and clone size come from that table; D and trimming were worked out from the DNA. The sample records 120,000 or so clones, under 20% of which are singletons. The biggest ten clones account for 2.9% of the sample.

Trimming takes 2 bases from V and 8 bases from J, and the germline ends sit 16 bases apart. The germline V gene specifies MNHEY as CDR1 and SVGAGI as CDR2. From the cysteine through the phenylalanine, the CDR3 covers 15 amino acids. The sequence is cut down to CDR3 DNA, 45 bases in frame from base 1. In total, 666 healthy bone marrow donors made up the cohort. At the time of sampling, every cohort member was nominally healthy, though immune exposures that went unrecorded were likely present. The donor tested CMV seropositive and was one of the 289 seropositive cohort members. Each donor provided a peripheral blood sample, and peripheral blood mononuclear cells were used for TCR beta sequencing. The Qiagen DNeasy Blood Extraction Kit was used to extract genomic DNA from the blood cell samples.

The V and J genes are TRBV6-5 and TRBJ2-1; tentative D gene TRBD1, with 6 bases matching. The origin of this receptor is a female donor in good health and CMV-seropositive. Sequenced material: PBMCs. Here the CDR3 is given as CASSYGGIRRDEQFF. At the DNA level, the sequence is TGTGCCAGCAGTTACGGGGGCATAAGGAGAGATGAGCAGTTCTTC.